The 9 T cell receptor beta chains given below trace back to one sample, sequenced in a study of cytomegalovirus exposure and HLA in healthy donors. Profiling relied on immunoSEQ multiplex PCR, and the TCRdb table lists in-frame clones only, not all of them. The profile shows 100,000 to 120,000 clones, 95% of them singletons. The sequencing input was PBMCs. Receptor source: a woman aged 18-35 years in good health and CMV-seronegative.

The CDR3 nucleotides read TGTGCCAGCAGCTTAGGCGGTTTGGACACCCACGAGCAGTACTTC. This codes for CASSLGGLDTHEQYF. The V and J genes are TRBV7-3 and TRBJ2-7; D might be TRBD1 (5 bases). The germline V gene encodes CDR1 SGHTA and CDR2 FQGTGA. The CDR3 runs 15 residues. The ends were cut back, 2 bases at V and 5 bases at J, with 16 bases in the middle.

This clone was seen once. The chain carries TRBV6-5 and TRBJ1-1; 7 nucleotides match TRBD1. The J segment lost 0 bases and the V segment lost 2 bases, leaving 3 bases of the junction unmatched. The CDR3 spans 15 residues. Germline CDR1 and CDR2: MNHEY and SVGAGI. This CDR3 is CASSYRDSLNTEAFF. The CDR3 nucleotides are TGTGCCAGCAGTTACCGGGACAGCCTGAACACTGAAGCTTTCTTT.

The chain joins TRBV10-3 to TRBJ2-7; tentatively, D is TRBD2 (5 bases). Germline CDR1 and CDR2: ENHRY and SYGVKD. The CDR3 totals 14 residues. Trimming shortened V by 2 bases and J by 0 bases, and 8 bases separated the two germline ends. The CDR3 protein is CAISESTSSYEQYF. The CDR3 nucleotides read TGTGCCATCAGTGAGAGCACTAGCTCCTACGAGCAGTACTTC.

The CDR3 spells CASSGAGVNTEAFF. The CDR3 DNA is TGTGCCAGCAGCGGTGCCGGGGTGAACACTGAAGCTTTCTTT. The chain uses TRBV9 and TRBJ1-1; no definite D call. CDR3 length: 14 amino acids. Between the trimmed V and J ends, which lost 3 bases and 0 bases, there was a span of 9 bases. From germline, CDR1 is SGDLS and CDR2 YYNGEE.

V usage is TRBV7-3 and J usage is TRBJ2-2; tentatively, D is TRBD2 (7 bases). The CDR3 has 17 amino acids. CDR1 is SGHTA, CDR2 FQGTGA, per germline. Trimming left V 4 bases short and J 5 bases short, with 20 bases between. The CDR3 nucleotides read TGTGCCAGCAGCTCCTCAGGTCGGGGGGCGGAAACCGGGGAGCTGTTTTTT. As protein: CASSSSGRGAETGELFF.

The CDR3 reads CASSESPSQETQYF. The CDR3 DNA sequence: TGTGCCAGCAGTGAATCCCCTAGTCAAGAGACCCAGTACTTC. The chain uses TRBV6-1 and TRBJ2-5; D ambiguous. The CDR3 covers 14 residues. The V end lost 2 bases, the J end lost 2 bases, and 9 bases lay between the germline ends. Germline CDR1 and CDR2: MNHNS and SASEGT.

This chain joins TRBV9 and TRBJ2-5, with D perhaps matching TRBD2 (5 bases). Per the germline V gene, CDR1 is SGDLS and CDR2 is YYNGEE. This CDR3 comprises 16 residues. Deletions cut 0 bases from V and 7 bases from J, with 19 bases between. CDR3 protein: CASSVGPPGYRGTQYF. The CDR3 DNA reads TGTGCCAGCAGCGTAGGTCCCCCGGGGTATCGTGGGACCCAGTACTTC.

The rearrangement joins TRBV4-2 to TRBJ2-7; D might be TRBD1 (6 bases). Germline V gene lookup returns CDR1 LGHNA and CDR2 YNFKEQ. The CDR3 totals 16 residues. The germline V and J ends were trimmed by 2 bases and 3 bases, with 17 bases remaining between them. Here the CDR3 DNA reads TGTGCCAGCAGCCAAAACCCGGGACACCAAATCTACGAGCAGTACTTC. It specifies CASSQNPGHQIYEQYF.

V is TRBV6-1 and J is TRBJ1-5; D ambiguous. Germline values: CDR1 MNHNS, CDR2 SASEGT. V was pared by 7 bases and J by 10 bases, with 11 bases between. The CDR3 covers 11 residues. The CDR3 DNA reads TGTGCCAGCAACTCCTTTGTTCCCCAGCATTTT. Residues: CASNSFVPQHF.